This TCR beta chain was recorded in a study of blood T cell repertoires in COVID-19. Sequencing was performed with immunoSEQ multiplex PCR; in TCRdb, only in-frame clones are kept and a portion is missing. This repertoire shows approximately 240,000 clones, 83% found once; its top ten account for roughly 1.3%. There are a few counts of this clone. In germline, CDR1 is LNHDA, CDR2 SQIVND (reference sequence). This CDR3 contains 15 residues. The V segment lost 5 bases and the J segment 0 bases; nucleotides outside the gene matches: 4. This receptor was obtained from a woman aged 30 to 39 with COVID-19, enrolled during active disease. The sequencing sample was made of peripheral blood. The chain combines TRBV19 with TRBJ1-5; 7 positions match TRBD1. The CDR3 nucleotides are TGTGCCAGTAGTGACAGGGCACCTAGCAATCAGCCCCAGCATTTT. Protein product: CASSDRAPSNQPQHF.